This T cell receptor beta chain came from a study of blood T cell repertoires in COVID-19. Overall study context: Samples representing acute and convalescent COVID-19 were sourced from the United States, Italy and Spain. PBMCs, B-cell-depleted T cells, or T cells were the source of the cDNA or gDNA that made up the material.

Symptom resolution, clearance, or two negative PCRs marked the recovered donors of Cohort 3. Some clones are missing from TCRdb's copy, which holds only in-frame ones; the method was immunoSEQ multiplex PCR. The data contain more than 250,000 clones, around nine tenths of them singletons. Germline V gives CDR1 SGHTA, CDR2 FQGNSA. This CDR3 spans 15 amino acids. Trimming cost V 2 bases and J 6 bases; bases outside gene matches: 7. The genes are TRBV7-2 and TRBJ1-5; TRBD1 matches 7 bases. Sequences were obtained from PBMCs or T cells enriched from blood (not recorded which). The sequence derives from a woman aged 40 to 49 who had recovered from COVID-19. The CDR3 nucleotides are TGTGCCAGCAGCTTACAGGGGGTGTTTGGTCAGCCCCAGCATTTT. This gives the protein CASSLQGVFGQPQHF.